Listed here are 4 T cell receptor beta chains from one sample, sequenced in a study of T-cell reconstitution after alpha-beta-depleted transplantation in children. Unique molecular identifiers were used to barcode this TCRbeta library. A single record per CDR3 protein comes from TCRdb applying MiXCR to the PCR reads. The data show roughly 250,000 distinct CDR3 sequences, around 8% seen once. The sequencing here drew on PBMCs, mostly from graft donor cells, taken 180 days after TCRalphabeta/CD19-depleted stem cell transplant. The receptors were gathered from a male patient under 18 who had a stem cell transplant for acute lymphoblastic leukemia, so the T cells may come from the graft donor.

This clonotype was counted many times. The V and J genes are TRBV27 and TRBJ1-4, with 8 bases aligning to TRBD1. The CDR3 length is 18 residues. The ends lost 2 bases at V and 2 bases at J; junction bases unmatched: 10. In germline, CDR1 is MNHEY, CDR2 SMNVEV (reference sequence). CDR3 in DNA: TGTGCCAGCAGTTTAGAGTCGCGGACAGGGAGCACTAATGAAAAACTGTTTTTT. This sequence encodes CASSLESRTGSTNEKLFF.

The table lists this clonotype with many counts. V is TRBV7-2 and J is TRBJ2-7, with TRBD2 as a possible D gene (7 bases). CDR3 length equals 16 residues. CDR1 is SGHTA, CDR2 FQGNSA, per germline. The germline V and J ends were trimmed by 7 bases and 2 bases, with 21 bases remaining between them. The CDR3 loop is CASKPSGTPGTYEQYF. In DNA, the CDR3 is TGTGCCAGCAAACCGAGCGGGACACCAGGGACCTACGAGCAGTACTTC.

This clonotype was recorded at least ten times. V gene TRBV20-1 combines with J gene TRBJ2-1, with TRBD2 matching 9 bases. Germline trimming cut 5 bases from V and 6 bases from J; bases unmatched to any gene: 8. CDR1 DFQATT and CDR2 SNEGSKA come from the germline V gene (reference sequence). The CDR3 is 14 amino acids. CDR3 in amino acids: CSASSGLAPNEQFF. The DNA for the CDR3 is TGCAGTGCTTCCTCGGGACTAGCCCCCAATGAGCAGTTCTTC.

This clonotype has ten or more counts. This rearrangement joins TRBV28 to TRBJ2-3, with 7 bases lining up with TRBD2. In germline, CDR1 is MDHEN, CDR2 SYDVKM. The CDR3 extends over 15 amino acids. With 5 bases clipped from V and 2 bases from J, the junction kept 7 bases outside the gene matches. As DNA, the CDR3 is TGTGCCAGCAGTCCTCGACTAGCCCTCACAGATACGCAGTATTTT. It codes for CASSPRLALTDTQYF. The complete variable domain, with remaining parts taken from reference TRBV28 and TRBJ2-3, reads DVKVTQSSRYLVKRTGEKVFLECVQDMDHENMFWYRQDPGLGLRLIYFSYDVKMKEKGDIPEGYSVSREKKERFSLILESASTNQTSMYLCASSPRLALTDTQYFGPGTRLTVL.